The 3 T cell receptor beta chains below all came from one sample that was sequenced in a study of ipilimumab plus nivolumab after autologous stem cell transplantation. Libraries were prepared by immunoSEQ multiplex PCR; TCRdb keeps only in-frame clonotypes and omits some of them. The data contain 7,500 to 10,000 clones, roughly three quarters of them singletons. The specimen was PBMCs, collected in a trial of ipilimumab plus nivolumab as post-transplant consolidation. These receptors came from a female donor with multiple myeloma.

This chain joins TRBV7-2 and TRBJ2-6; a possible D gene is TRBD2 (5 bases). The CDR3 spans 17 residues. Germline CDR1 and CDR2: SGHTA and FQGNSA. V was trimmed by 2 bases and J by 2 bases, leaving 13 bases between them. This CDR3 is CASSLPGKRTGANVLTF. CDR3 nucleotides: TGTGCCAGCAGCTTACCGGGGAAACGGACTGGGGCCAACGTCCTGACTTTC. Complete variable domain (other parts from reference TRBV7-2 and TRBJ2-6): GAGVSQSPSNKVTEKGKDVELRCDPISGHTALYWYRQSLGQGLEFLIYFQGNSAPDKSGLPSDRFSAERTGGSVSTLTIQRTQQEDSAVYLCASSLPGKRTGANVLTFGAGSRLTVL.

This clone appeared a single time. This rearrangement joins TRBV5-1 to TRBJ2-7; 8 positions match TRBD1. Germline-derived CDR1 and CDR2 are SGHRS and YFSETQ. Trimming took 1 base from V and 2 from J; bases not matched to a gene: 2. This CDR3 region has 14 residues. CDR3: CASSLLGQAYEQYF. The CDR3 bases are TGCGCCAGCAGCTTGCTGGGACAGGCCTACGAGCAGTACTTC. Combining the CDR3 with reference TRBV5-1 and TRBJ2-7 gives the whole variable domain KAGVTQTPRYLIKTRGQQVTLSCSPISGHRSVSWYQQTPGQGLQFLFEYFSETQRNKGNFPGRFSGRQFSNSRSEMNVSTLELGDSALYLCASSLLGQAYEQYFGPGTRLTVT.

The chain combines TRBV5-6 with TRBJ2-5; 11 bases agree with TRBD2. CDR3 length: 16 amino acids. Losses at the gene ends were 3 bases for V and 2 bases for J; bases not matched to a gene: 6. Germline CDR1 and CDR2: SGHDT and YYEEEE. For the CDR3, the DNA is TGTGCCAGCAGCTCGTTTCGGACTAGCGGGCAAGAGACCCAGTACTTC. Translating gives CASSSFRTSGQETQYF.